This T cell receptor (beta chain) was retrieved from a study of cytomegalovirus exposure and HLA in healthy donors. The J segment lost 0 bases and the V segment lost 5 bases, leaving 11 bases of the junction unmatched. CDR1 is SGHTA and CDR2 is FQGTGA in the germline V gene. The CDR3 is made up of 19 amino acids. PCR amplification relied on 60 Vbeta primers (plus 13 Jbeta primers). Methods used by the authors: About 11 million of the 80 million or so unique TCR beta chains counted in a later analysis were shared. Measured with immunoSEQ multiplex PCR; TCRdb has only the in-frame clones, and not every one. V, J and clone size are taken as reported in that table, and D and trimming were inferred from the DNA itself. The table records more than 90,000 clones, around 77% of them present only once. As to this clone: Antigen unknown.

This cohort consisted of healthy bone marrow donors. Study results and limitations: Later analysis suggested links between common viral pathogens and several top significant clusters. Information on immune exposure was restricted to one variable (CMV serostatus).

The chain links TRBV7-3 to TRBJ2-1, with TRBD2 matching 12 bases. Sample: PBMCs. The sequence was obtained from a female donor in good health and CMV-seronegative. CDR3 region: CASSKLAGGDRHSYNEQFF. The CDR3 DNA follows: TGTGCCAGCAGCAAACTAGCGGGGGGCGACAGGCACTCCTACAATGAGCAGTTCTTC.